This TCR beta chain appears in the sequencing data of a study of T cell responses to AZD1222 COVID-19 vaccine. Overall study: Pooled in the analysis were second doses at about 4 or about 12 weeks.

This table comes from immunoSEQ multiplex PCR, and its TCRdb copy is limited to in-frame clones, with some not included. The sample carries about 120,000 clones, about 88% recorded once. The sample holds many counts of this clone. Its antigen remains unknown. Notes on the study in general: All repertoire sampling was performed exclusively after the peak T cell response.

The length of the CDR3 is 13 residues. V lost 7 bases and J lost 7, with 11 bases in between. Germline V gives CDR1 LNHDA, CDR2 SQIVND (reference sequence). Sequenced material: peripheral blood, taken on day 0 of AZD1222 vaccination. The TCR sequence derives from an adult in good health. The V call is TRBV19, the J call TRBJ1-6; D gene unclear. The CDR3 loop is CASMPQVNSPLHF. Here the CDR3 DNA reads TGTGCCAGTATGCCTCAAGTCAATTCACCCCTCCACTTT.